Below, 9 T cell receptor beta chains from the same sample are listed, as sequenced in a study of beta chain features in type 1 diabetes. Study conclusions and caveats: When Type 1 diabetes patients were examined, their TCRB CDR3s proved moderately but significantly shorter in all four CD4+ subsets.

The authors reverse transcribed all of the isolated RNA, so sequencing captured expressed TCRB transcripts. Data came from immunoSEQ multiplex PCR; TCRdb stores just in-frame clones and leaves some out. The table shows 500,000 to 650,000 clones, with 9.5% to 15% occurring only once. Antigens of these TCRs are unknown. The sequenced sample consisted of naive CD4+ T cells from blood. The source is a man aged 25 to 45 with type 1 diabetes.

The chain links TRBV18 to TRBJ2-7, with TRBD2 matching 9 bases. The CDR3 sequence is 17 residues long. The J segment lost 1 base and the V segment lost 1 base, leaving 8 bases of the junction unmatched. CDR1 and CDR2 from the germline V gene are KGHSH and LQKENI. The CDR3 reads CASSPQGLAGVSYEQYF. DNA of the CDR3: TGTGCCAGCTCACCACAGGGATTAGCGGGGGTTTCCTACGAGCAGTACTTC.

The chain combines TRBV7-2 with TRBJ1-1, with TRBD1 matching over 7 bases. The CDR3 totals 14 residues. Germline V gene data show CDR1 as SGHTA and CDR2 as FQGNSA. Trimming cost V 4 bases and J 5 bases; bases outside gene matches: 7. CDR3 coding DNA: TGTGCCAGCAGCTCCCGACAGGGAGAGACTGAAGCTTTCTTT. It specifies CASSSRQGETEAFF.

In its sample, this clone was seen a few times. This chain joins TRBV19 and TRBJ2-1; a possible D gene is TRBD1 (5 bases). The CDR3 spans 13 residues. CDR1 is LNHDA and CDR2 is SQIVND in the germline V gene (reference sequence). Trimming took 5 bases from V and 10 from J, leaving 15 bases between them. CDR3 region: CASSASQGVEQFF. The CDR3 DNA reads as TGTGCCAGTAGTGCCTCCCAGGGCGTCGAGCAGTTCTTC.

Comment on this clone: Other DNA sequences of this sample code for an identical CDR3. The J gene is TRBJ2-5, the V gene TRBV6-6, with D tentatively TRBD2 (6 bases). CDR1 is MNHNY and CDR2 is SVGAGI in the germline V gene (reference sequence). Trimming left V 1 base short and J 3 bases short, with 9 bases between. The CDR3 is made up of 14 amino acids. The CDR3: CASSYLGGKETQYF. In nucleotides, the CDR3 is TGTGCCAGCAGTTACTTGGGAGGAAAAGAGACCCAGTACTTC.

The chain carries TRBV6-5 and TRBJ2-3, with D uncertain. The CDR3 runs to 13 residues. The germline V gene has CDR1 MNHEY and CDR2 SVGAGI. The ends were cut back, 5 bases at V and 6 bases at J, with 12 bases in the middle. The CDR3 DNA sequence: TGTGCCAGCAGTCCGGACCCCAAGGATACGCAGTATTTT. It encodes CASSPDPKDTQYF.

The V call is TRBV28, the J call TRBJ1-5, with TRBD1 as a possible D gene (6 bases). The CDR3 is 12 amino acids. Germline V gives CDR1 MDHEN, CDR2 SYDVKM. This chain's CDR3 is CAGGRSNQPQHF. The CDR3 DNA sequence: TGTGCGGGGGGCAGGAGCAATCAGCCCCAGCATTTT.

This clone was detected a few times. This sequence joins TRBV2 and TRBJ1-1; 11 bases line up with TRBD1. Germline V gives CDR1 SNHLY, CDR2 FYNNEI. The CDR3 consists of 13 residues. After removal of 9 bases from V and 4 bases from J, the junction contained 4 bases not matched to a gene. CDR3 DNA: TGTGCCAGGACCGGGACAGGGGGCACTGAAGCTTTCTTT. Translated, it gives CARTGTGGTEAFF.

The rearrangement joins TRBV29-1 to TRBJ2-7; 15 bases are a match to TRBD2. V shed 4 bases and J 5 bases; nucleotides not matched to a gene: 9. This CDR3 spans 16 amino acids. Per the germline V gene, CDR1 is SQVTM and CDR2 is ANQGSEA. The CDR3 nucleotides read TGCAGCGTTGTAAGGACTAGCGGGGGGGCTCCCAACGAGCAGTACTTC. This codes for CSVVRTSGGAPNEQYF.

The rearrangement joins TRBV7-2 to TRBJ2-3, with TRBD2 matching over 11 bases. Germline CDR1 and CDR2: SGHTA and FQGNSA. The CDR3 spans 15 residues. V shed 4 bases and J 4 bases; nucleotides not matched to a gene: 4. CDR3: CASSSIAGGPDTQYF. CDR3 sequence (DNA): TGTGCCAGCAGCTCGATAGCGGGGGGGCCAGATACGCAGTATTTT.